This TCR beta chain was recovered during a study of monozygotic twins with inflammatory bowel disease. Germline V gene data show CDR1 as SGHRS and CDR2 as YFSETQ. The CDR3 is 11 amino acids. TCRdb re-analyzed the 5' RACE reads; it lists each CDR3 protein once, without DNA. In all, the sample yields 400,000 to 500,000 distinct CDR3 sequences. This TCR derives from a human donor with ulcerative colitis or Crohn's disease, or a healthy co-twin of an affected twin (not recorded which). Sequencing input: blood. This chain joins TRBV5-1 and TRBJ2-7. CDR3: CASSFDYEQYF.